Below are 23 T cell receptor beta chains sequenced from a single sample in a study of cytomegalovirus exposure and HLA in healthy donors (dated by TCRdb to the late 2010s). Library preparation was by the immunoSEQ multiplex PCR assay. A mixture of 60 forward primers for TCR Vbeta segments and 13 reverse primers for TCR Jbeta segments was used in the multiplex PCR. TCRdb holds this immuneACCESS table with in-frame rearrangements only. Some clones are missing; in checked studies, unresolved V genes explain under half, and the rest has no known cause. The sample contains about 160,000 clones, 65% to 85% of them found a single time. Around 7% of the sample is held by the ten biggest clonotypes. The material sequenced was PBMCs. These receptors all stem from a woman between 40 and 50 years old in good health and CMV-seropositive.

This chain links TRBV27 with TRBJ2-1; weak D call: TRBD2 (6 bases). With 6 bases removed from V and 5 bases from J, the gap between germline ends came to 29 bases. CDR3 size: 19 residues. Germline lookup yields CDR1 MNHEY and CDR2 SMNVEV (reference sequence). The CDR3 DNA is TGTGCCAGCAGAGTTCTGCGCTCGGGACTCCGGTTACCCCACAATGAGCAGTTCTTC. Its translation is CASRVLRSGLRLPHNEQFF.

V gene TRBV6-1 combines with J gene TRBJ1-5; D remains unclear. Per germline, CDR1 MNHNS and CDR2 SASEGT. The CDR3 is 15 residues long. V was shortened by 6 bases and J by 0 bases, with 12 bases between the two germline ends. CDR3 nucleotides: TGTGCCAGCAGGAGACAAGTAGATAGCAATCAGCCCCAGCATTTT. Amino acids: CASRRQVDSNQPQHF.

CDR3 residues: CAWAPGGNNYGYTF. CDR3 sequence (DNA): TGTGCCTGGGCTCCTGGGGGGAATAACTATGGCTACACCTTC. The chain joins TRBV30 to TRBJ1-2; D might be TRBD1 (5 bases). The CDR3 sequence is 14 residues long. The ends were cut back, 5 bases at V and 1 base at J, with 14 bases in the middle. Germline CDR1 is GTSNPN and CDR2 is SVGIG (reference sequence).

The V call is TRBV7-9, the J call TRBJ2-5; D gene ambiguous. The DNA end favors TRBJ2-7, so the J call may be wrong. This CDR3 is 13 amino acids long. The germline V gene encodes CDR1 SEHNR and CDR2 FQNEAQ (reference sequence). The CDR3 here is CASSRGVDYEQYF. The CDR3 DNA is TGTGCCAGCAGCCGAGGAGTGGACTACGAGCAGTACTTC.

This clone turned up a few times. The CDR3 sequence: CSGYRVWDTDTQYF. Written as DNA, the CDR3 is TGCAGCGGGTACAGGGTTTGGGACACAGATACGCAGTATTTT. V is TRBV29-1 and J is TRBJ2-3, with D tentatively TRBD1 (6 bases). V was trimmed by 7 bases and J by 2 bases, leaving 16 bases between them. Germline V lookup: CDR1 SQVTM, CDR2 ANQGSEA. This CDR3 has 14 amino acids.

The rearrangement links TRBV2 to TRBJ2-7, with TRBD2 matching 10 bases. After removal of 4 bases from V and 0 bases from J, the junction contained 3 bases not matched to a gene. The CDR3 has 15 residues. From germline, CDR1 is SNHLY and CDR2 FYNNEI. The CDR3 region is CASSVLAGRSYEQYF. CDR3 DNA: TGTGCCAGCAGTGTACTAGCGGGGCGCTCCTACGAGCAGTACTTC.

CDR3 DNA sequence: TGTGCCAGCTCACCACTGTCAGATGAAAAACTGTTTTTT. This codes for CASSPLSDEKLFF. The V and J genes are TRBV18 and TRBJ1-4; D gene uncertain. Trimming took 1 base from V and 6 from J, leaving 6 bases between them. CDR1 and CDR2 (germline): KGHSH, LQKENI. The CDR3 consists of 13 residues.

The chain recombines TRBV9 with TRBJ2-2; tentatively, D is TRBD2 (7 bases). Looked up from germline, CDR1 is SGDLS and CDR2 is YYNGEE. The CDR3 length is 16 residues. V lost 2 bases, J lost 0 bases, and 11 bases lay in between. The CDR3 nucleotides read TGTGCCAGCAGCGTTGGAGGGGGGGCGAACACCGGGGAGCTGTTTTTT. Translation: CASSVGGGANTGELFF.

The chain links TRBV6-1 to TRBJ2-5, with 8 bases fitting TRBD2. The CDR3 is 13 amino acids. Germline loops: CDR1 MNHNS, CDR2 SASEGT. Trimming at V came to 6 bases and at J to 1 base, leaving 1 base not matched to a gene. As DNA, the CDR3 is TGTGCCAGCAGCGGGGGGGCCCAAGAGACCCAGTACTTC. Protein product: CASSGGAQETQYF.

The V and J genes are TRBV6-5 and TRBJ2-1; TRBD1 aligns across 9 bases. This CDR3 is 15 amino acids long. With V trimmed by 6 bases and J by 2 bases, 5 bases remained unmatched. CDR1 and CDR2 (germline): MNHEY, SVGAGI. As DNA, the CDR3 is TGTGCCAGCAGGAGAACAGGGGGCCCCTACAATGAGCAGTTCTTC. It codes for CASRRTGGPYNEQFF.

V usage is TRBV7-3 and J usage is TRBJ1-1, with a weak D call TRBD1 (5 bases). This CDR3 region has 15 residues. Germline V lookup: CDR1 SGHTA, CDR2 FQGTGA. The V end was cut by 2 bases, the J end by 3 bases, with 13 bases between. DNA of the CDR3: TGTGCCAGCAGCTTACACGGCCCGGGGGACACTGAAGCTTTCTTT. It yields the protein CASSLHGPGDTEAFF.

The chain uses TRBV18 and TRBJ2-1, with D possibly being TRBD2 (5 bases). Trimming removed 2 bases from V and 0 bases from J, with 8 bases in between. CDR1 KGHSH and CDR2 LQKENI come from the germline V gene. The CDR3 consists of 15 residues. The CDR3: CASSPSGGSYNEQFF. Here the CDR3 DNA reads TGTGCCAGCTCACCAAGCGGAGGCTCCTACAATGAGCAGTTCTTC.

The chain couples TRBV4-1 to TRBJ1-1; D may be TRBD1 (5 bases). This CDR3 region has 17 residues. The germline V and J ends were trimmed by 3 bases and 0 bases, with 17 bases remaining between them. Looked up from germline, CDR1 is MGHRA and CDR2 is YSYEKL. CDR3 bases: TGCGCCAGCAGCCAGAGACCGGGGGAGTCAATGAACACTGAAGCTTTCTTT. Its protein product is CASSQRPGESMNTEAFF.

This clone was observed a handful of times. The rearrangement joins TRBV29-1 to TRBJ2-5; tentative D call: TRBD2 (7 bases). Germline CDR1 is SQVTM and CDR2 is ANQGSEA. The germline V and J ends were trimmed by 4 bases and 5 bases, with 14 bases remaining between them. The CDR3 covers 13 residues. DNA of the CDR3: TGCAGCGTTGGAGGGGGGGCAGGGGAGACCCAGTACTTC. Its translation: CSVGGGAGETQYF.

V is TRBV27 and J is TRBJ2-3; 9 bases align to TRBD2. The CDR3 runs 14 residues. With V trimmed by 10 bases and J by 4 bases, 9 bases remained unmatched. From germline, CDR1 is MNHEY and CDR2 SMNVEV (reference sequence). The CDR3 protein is CATVRTSASDTQYF. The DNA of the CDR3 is TGTGCCACCGTCCGGACTAGCGCCTCAGATACGCAGTATTTT.

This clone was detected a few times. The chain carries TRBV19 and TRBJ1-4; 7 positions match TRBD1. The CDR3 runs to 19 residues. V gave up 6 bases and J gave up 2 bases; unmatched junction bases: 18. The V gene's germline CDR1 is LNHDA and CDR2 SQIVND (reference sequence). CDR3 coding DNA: TGTGCCAGTAGCAGAGTAACAGGGGATGTATTTGGCACTAATGAAAAACTGTTTTTT. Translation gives CASSRVTGDVFGTNEKLFF.

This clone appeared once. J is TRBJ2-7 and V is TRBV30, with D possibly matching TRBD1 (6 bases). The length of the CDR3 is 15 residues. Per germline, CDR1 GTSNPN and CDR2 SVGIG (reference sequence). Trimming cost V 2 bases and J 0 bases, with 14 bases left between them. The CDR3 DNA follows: TGTGCCTGGAGTCCGCGGACAGCCTCCTCCTACGAGCAGTACTTC. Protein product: CAWSPRTASSYEQYF.

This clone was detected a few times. The CDR3 sequence is CATDRWGTEAFF. CDR3 DNA sequence: TGTGCCACGGACAGGTGGGGCACTGAAGCTTTCTTT. V usage is TRBV2 and J usage is TRBJ1-1, with 7 bases matching TRBD1. Germline V gene lookup returns CDR1 SNHLY and CDR2 FYNNEI. The CDR3 runs to 12 residues. Trimming took 10 bases from V and 4 from J; bases not matched to a gene: 6. The full variable domain, with the rest looked up from reference TRBV2 and TRBJ1-1, is EPEVTQTPSHQVTQMGQEVILRCVPISNHLYFYWYRQILGQKVEFLVSFYNNEISEKSEIFDDQFSVERPDGSNFTLKIRSTKLEDSAMYFCATDRWGTEAFFGQGTRLTVV.

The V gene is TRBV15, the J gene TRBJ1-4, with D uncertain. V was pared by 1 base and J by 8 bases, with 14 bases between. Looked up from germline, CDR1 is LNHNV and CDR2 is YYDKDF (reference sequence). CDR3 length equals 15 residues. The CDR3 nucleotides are TGTGCCACCAGCAGAGTGGGTGGAGCGGGGGAAAAACTGTTTTTT. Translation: CATSRVGGAGEKLFF.

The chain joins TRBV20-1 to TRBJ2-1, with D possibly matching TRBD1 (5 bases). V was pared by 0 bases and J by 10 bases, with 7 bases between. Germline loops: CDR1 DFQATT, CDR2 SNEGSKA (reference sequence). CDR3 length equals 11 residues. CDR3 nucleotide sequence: TGCAGTGCTAGAGATAGGACAGAGCAGTTCTTC. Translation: CSARDRTEQFF.

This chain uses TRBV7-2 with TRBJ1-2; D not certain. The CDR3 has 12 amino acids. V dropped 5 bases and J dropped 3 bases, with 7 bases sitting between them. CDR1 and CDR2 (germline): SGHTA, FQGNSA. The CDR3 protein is CASSRVDYGYTF. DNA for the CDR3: TGTGCCAGCAGCCGCGTCGACTATGGCTACACCTTC.

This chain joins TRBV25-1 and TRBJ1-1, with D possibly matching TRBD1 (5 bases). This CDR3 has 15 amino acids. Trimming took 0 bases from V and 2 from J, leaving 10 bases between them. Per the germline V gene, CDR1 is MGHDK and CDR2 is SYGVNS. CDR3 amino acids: CASSEYMGGNTEAFF. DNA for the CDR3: TGTGCCAGCAGTGAATATATGGGGGGAAACACTGAAGCTTTCTTT.

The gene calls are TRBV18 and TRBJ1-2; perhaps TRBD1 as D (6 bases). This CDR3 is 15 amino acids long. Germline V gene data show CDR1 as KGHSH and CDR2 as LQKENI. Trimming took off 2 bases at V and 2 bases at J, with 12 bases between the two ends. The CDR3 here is CASSPTGQGNYGYTF. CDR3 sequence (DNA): TGTGCCAGCTCACCAACGGGGCAGGGGAACTATGGCTACACCTTC. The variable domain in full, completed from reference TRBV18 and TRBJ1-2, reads NAGVMQNPRHLVRRRGQEARLRCSPMKGHSHVYWYRQLPEEGLKFMVYLQKENIIDESGMPKERFSAEFPKEGPSILRIQQVVRGDSAAYFCASSPTGQGNYGYTFGSGTRLTVV.